The clone carrying this T cell receptor beta chain was seen more than once but under ten times. The people who gave samples were healthy Caucasians from Russia, aged 6 to 90. The data belong to a study of blood T cells in healthy people across ages. Sample-barcoded 5' priming and a J-beta primer mix drove a second PCR of about 6 to 11 cycles. TCRdb reprocessed the 5' RACE reads with MiXCR, giving one entry per CDR3 protein. The table shows approximately 960,000 distinct CDR3 sequences, with 25% to 30% occurring only once. Trimming took 4 bases from V and 4 from J, leaving 14 bases between them. CDR1 is SGDLS and CDR2 is YYNGEE in the germline V gene. This CDR3 spans 14 amino acids. The sample was also reused in another study, on T cells of mothers and their children.

The genes are TRBV9 and TRBJ2-5; D possibly corresponds to TRBD2 (6 bases). Material for sequencing was blood. This TCR came from a woman aged 35 to 49 in good health. CDR3 residues: CASSRREERETQYF. In DNA, the CDR3 is TGTGCCAGCAGCAGGAGGGAAGAGCGAGAGACCCAGTACTTC. The entire variable domain, with the rest obtained from reference TRBV9 and TRBJ2-5, is as follows: DSGVTQTPKHLITATGQRVTLRCSPRSGDLSVYWYQQSLDQGLQFLIQYYNGEERAKGNILERFSAQQFPDLHSELNLSSLELGDSALYFCASSRREERETQYFGPGTRLLVL.